This T cell receptor (beta chain) is from a study of blood T cell repertoires in COVID-19. Trimming at V came to 0 bases and at J to 10 bases, leaving 3 bases not matched to a gene. Germline-derived CDR1 and CDR2 are LGHNA and YNFKEQ. The CDR3 length is 15 residues. Original data processing: Nucleated cell counts were estimated from reference gene primer amplification. The method was immunoSEQ multiplex PCR; TCRdb's version includes in-frame clones alone and lacks a portion of them. V, J and clone size are those of that table, while D and trimming were read from the DNA. Of about 180,000 clones in the sample, around 80% were seen once. The study drew participants aged about 18 to 89 years from roughly 25 US areas.

The J gene is TRBJ2-1, the V gene TRBV4-2, with 13 bases identical to TRBD2. The sequencing sample was made of PBMCs or T cells enriched from blood (not recorded which). The clonotype was recovered from a man aged 55 to 70 who had been exposed to COVID-19. For the CDR3, the DNA is TGTGCCAGCAGCCAAGACGGACTAGCGGGAGAGGAGCAGTTCTTC. It specifies CASSQDGLAGEEQFF.